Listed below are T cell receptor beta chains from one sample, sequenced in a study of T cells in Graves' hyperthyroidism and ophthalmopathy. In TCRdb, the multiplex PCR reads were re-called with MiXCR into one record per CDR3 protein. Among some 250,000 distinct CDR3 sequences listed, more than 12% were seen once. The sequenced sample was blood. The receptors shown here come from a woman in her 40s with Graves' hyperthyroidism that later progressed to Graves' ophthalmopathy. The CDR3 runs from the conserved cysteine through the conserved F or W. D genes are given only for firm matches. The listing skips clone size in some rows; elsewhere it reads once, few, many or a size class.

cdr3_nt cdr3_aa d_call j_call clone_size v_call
TGCGCCAGCAGCTCTCGGGGAGACTATGGCTACACCTTC CASSSRGDYGYTF . TRBJ1-2 . TRBV5-1
TGTGCCATCAGCCGTGTGGCAGGGGAAAGTAATGGCAATCAGCCCCAGCATTTT CAISRVAGESNGNQPQHF . TRBJ1-5 many TRBV10-3
TGCGCCAGCAGCTTCGGCCCAGGGAACACTGAAGCTTTCTTT CASSFGPGNTEAFF . TRBJ1-1 many TRBV5-1
TGTGCCATCGAAACAACGCCAGGGGAAGCTTTCTTT CAIETTPGEAFF . TRBJ1-1 many TRBV10-3
TGTGCCACCGCCAAGACCCCATCCTACGAGCAGTACTTC CATAKTPSYEQYF . TRBJ2-7 . TRBV27
TGTGCCAGCAGCTTATTGCGGAGCTCCTACGAGCAGTACTTC CASSLLRSSYEQYF . TRBJ2-7 many TRBV7-9
TGTGCCAGCAGGAGTTTTGGAGGGACAGATACGCAGTATTTT CASRSFGGTDTQYF . TRBJ2-3 many TRBV2
TGTGCCAGCAGTTCACACGGGACAGGGTTCTACGAGCAGTACTTC CASSSHGTGFYEQYF TRBD1 TRBJ2-7 . TRBV28
TGTGCCAGCTCACCATCAGGGAGGGAAGCTGAAGCTTTCTTT CASSPSGREAEAFF . TRBJ1-1 many TRBV18
TGCGCCAGCAGCCAGTTCGGGTACCCAGAGACCCAGTACTTC CASSQFGYPETQYF . TRBJ2-5 many TRBV4-1
TGTGCCAGCTCACCCAGTTTAGGACGGAAGAGCTCTGGGGCCAACGTCCTGACTTTC CASSPSLGRKSSGANVLTF . TRBJ2-6 few TRBV18
TGTGCCAGCAGTGAATATCCAGGGAGGACTGAAGCTTTCTTT CASSEYPGRTEAFF . TRBJ1-1 many TRBV6-1
TGCAGTGCTAGGACCAAGCACCATAGCGAGGAGCAGTTCTTC CSARTKHHSEEQFF . TRBJ2-1 many TRBV20-1
TGTGCCAGCAGTAACAGGACAGGCTACACAGATACGCAGTATTTT CASSNRTGYTDTQYF TRBD1 TRBJ2-3 many TRBV11-3
TGTGCCAGTAGTTGGGTGGGACTAGCGAACAATGAGCAGTTCTTC CASSWVGLANNEQFF TRBD2 TRBJ2-1 many TRBV19
TGTGCCAGCAGCTTGAAGTGGCTCAACCTAGCCAAAAACATTCAGTACTTC CASSLKWLNLAKNIQYF . TRBJ2-4 many TRBV2
TGTGCCACCGATGAGGGGGGCTCTGGAAACACCATATATTTT CATDEGGSGNTIYF . TRBJ1-3 . TRBV6-2/TRBV6-3
TGTGCCAGCAGCTTAGAAGCAGGGGCGAGCTACACCTTC CASSLEAGASYTF . TRBJ1-2 few TRBV7-3